This T cell receptor (beta chain) is drawn from a study of shared clonotypes between healthy human individuals. Findings of the study overall: Naive CD4 clonotypes overlapped across several donors at about 5%.

Naive CD8 cells lacked CD45RO, underwent positive selection for CCR7 and left out terminally differentiated effector memory CD45RA+ cells. Using immunoSEQ multiplex PCR, the repertoire was profiled, and TCRdb retains in-frame clones only, with some absent. The sample shows approximately 2,200,000 clones, 85% to 95% of them seen only once. For this clone: Its antigen is undetermined.

Germline V CDR1 and CDR2: SGHVS, FNYEAQ. The ends were cut back, 2 bases at V and 1 base at J, with 9 bases in the middle. This CDR3 comprises 15 residues. This clonotype originated in a man younger than 35 in good health. Some clones in this sample may be carry-over from other donors' samples. The chain couples TRBV7-6 to TRBJ1-5, with D possibly matching TRBD1 (5 bases). The sequenced sample was naive CD8+ T cells from PBMCs. This chain's CDR3 is CASSLRGGSNQPQHF. The DNA of the CDR3 is TGTGCCAGCAGCTTACGTGGGGGAAGCAATCAGCCCCAGCATTTT.